What follows are 23 T cell receptor beta chains derived from one specimen sequenced in a study of CD4 T cells in relation to SARS-CoV-2 and coronaviruses. Unexposed donor CD4+ T cells date from about 2011-2018, before the COVID-19 pandemic. After ten to eleven days of culture, CD4+ T cells were isolated. Their antigens are not known. Produced via immunoSEQ multiplex PCR; TCRdb's table is partial and in-frame only. The sample shows roughly 18,000 clones, roughly 80% of them seen only once. Sequences were obtained from CD4+ T cells from PBMCs, cultured in vitro. The receptors derive from a human donor in good health.

The CDR3 region has the DNA TGTGCCAGCAGTCCGCTAGCGGGAGTCGATACGCAGTATTTT. This sequence encodes CASSPLAGVDTQYF. The rearrangement joins TRBV3-1 (or the pseudogene TRBV3-2) to TRBJ2-3, with 10 nucleotides matching TRBD2. Trimming cost V 6 bases and J 6 bases; bases outside gene matches: 6. This CDR3 contains 14 residues. Germline CDR1 and CDR2: LGHDT and YNNKEL (reference sequence).

V and J are TRBV9 and TRBJ2-1, with D tentatively TRBD1 (5 bases). This CDR3 contains 16 residues. Deletions cut 3 bases from V and 6 bases from J, with 19 bases between. Per germline, CDR1 SGDLS and CDR2 YYNGEE. The CDR3 reads CASSEASKGPGNEQFF. DNA of the CDR3: TGTGCCAGCAGCGAGGCCTCCAAGGGGCCGGGCAATGAGCAGTTCTTC.

J is TRBJ1-4 and V is TRBV5-1; TRBD1 matches 7 bases. Germline-derived CDR1 and CDR2 are SGHRS and YFSETQ. Trimming took 4 bases from V and 5 from J; bases not matched to a gene: 5. This CDR3 region has 14 residues. The CDR3 region has the DNA TGCGCCAGCAGCCTCGGGACAGAGAATGAAAAACTGTTTTTT. Protein sequence: CASSLGTENEKLFF.

This clone has more than one count but fewer than ten. The chain is built from TRBV10-3 and TRBJ2-1; D is possibly TRBD2 (6 bases). The CDR3 is 13 amino acids. Germline V gene sequence: CDR1 ENHRY, CDR2 SYGVKD. V was cut by 7 bases and J by 1 base, with 8 bases left in between. CDR3 region: CAINSGSYNEQFF. In DNA, the CDR3 is TGTGCCATCAATAGCGGTTCCTACAATGAGCAGTTCTTC.

The chain is built from TRBV9 and TRBJ2-5; D is perhaps TRBD1 (5 bases). Per the germline V gene, CDR1 is SGDLS and CDR2 is YYNGEE. This CDR3 spans 13 amino acids. V lost 5 bases to trimming and J lost 0 bases, with 8 bases between them. CDR3 region: CASSSGYQETQYF. The CDR3 coding sequence is TGTGCCAGCAGTTCAGGGTACCAAGAGACCCAGTACTTC. Full variable domain (outside the CDR3, taken from reference TRBV9 and TRBJ2-5): DSGVTQTPKHLITATGQRVTLRCSPRSGDLSVYWYQQSLDQGLQFLIQYYNGEERAKGNILERFSAQQFPDLHSELNLSSLELGDSALYFCASSSGYQETQYFGPGTRLLVL.

This clone appeared a few times. V gene TRBV5-1 combines with J gene TRBJ2-7, with D possibly being TRBD2 (6 bases). The length of the CDR3 is 14 residues. V was pared by 3 bases and J by 4 bases, with 14 bases between. Looked up from germline, CDR1 is SGHRS and CDR2 is YFSETQ. Written as DNA, the CDR3 is TGCGCCAGCAGCTCGGAGGGTGCAGCATACGAGCAGTACTTC. It codes for CASSSEGAAYEQYF.

The chain employs TRBV7-5 and TRBJ1-4; the D segment call TRBD1 is taken from the table without a DNA check. TRBV7-5 is deemed a pseudogene. CDR3 size: 12 residues. CDR3 loop: CARPRTHRKLFF. The CDR3 DNA reads as TGTGCCAGGCCGAGGACACACCGAAAACTGTTTTTT.

The V and J genes are TRBV6-5 and TRBJ1-2; 10 bases align to TRBD1. CDR1 and CDR2 from the germline V gene are MNHEY and SVGAGI. The CDR3 runs to 15 residues. V shed 9 bases and J 4 bases; nucleotides not matched to a gene: 11. The CDR3 nucleotides are TGTGCCAGTCGCCGGACAGGGGGTCTTGGCTATGGCTACACCTTC. As protein: CASRRTGGLGYGYTF.

This clone has only a few counts. The rearrangement joins TRBV4-2 to TRBJ2-1; 9 bases are shared with TRBD2. V lost 5 bases, J lost 5 bases, and 10 bases stayed unmatched. Per germline, CDR1 LGHNA and CDR2 YNFKEQ. The CDR3 runs 16 residues. CDR3 in amino acids: CASSSHSGSDHNEQFF. DNA for the CDR3: TGTGCCAGCAGCTCACATAGCGGGAGTGACCACAATGAGCAGTTCTTC.

The rearrangement links TRBV3-1 (or the pseudogene TRBV3-2) to TRBJ2-1; no definite D call. Germline lookup yields CDR1 LGHDT and CDR2 YNNKEL (reference sequence). The V and J ends lost 0 bases and 16 bases respectively, with 16 bases between them. This CDR3 has 13 residues. The CDR3 DNA follows: TGTGCCAGCAGCCAAGATATTAGGAGTAGCCGTTTCTTC. Its translation: CASSQDIRSSRFF.

This clone was found a few times. The chain recombines TRBV7-7 with TRBJ2-1; 10 nucleotides line up with TRBD2. The CDR3 loop spans 13 amino acids. In germline, CDR1 is SSHAT, CDR2 FNYEAQ (reference sequence). The ends lost 5 bases at V and 9 bases at J; junction bases unmatched: 4. CDR3 sequence (DNA): TGTGCCAGCAGCCCAGGACTAGCGGTTGAGCAGTTCTTC. It specifies CASSPGLAVEQFF.

This clone was seen a handful of times. The chain has TRBV19 and TRBJ1-5; 7 positions agree with TRBD1. The junction had 7 bases not matched to a gene; V was cut back by 6 bases and J by 2 bases. The CDR3 loop spans 15 amino acids. Germline V CDR1 and CDR2: LNHDA, SQIVND (reference sequence). The CDR3 sequence is CASRYRGGGNQPQHF. The CDR3 DNA sequence: TGTGCCAGTAGATACAGGGGAGGGGGCAATCAGCCCCAGCATTTT.

V gene TRBV24-1 combines with J gene TRBJ2-1, with 9 bases matching TRBD1. This CDR3 region has 15 residues. J lost 7 bases, V lost 2 bases, and 5 bases had no gene match. The V gene's germline CDR1 is KGHDR and CDR2 SFDVKD. CDR3 loop: CATSDYRTGANEQFF. In nucleotides, the CDR3 is TGTGCCACCAGTGATTATAGGACAGGGGCGAATGAGCAGTTCTTC.

The V call is TRBV19, the J call TRBJ1-2; D unclear. Trimming removed 0 bases at V and 5 bases at J, with 10 bases between. CDR1 and CDR2 from the germline V gene are LNHDA and SQIVND (reference sequence). CDR3 size: 14 residues. The CDR3 DNA reads TGTGCCAGTAGTATAGAGCGGGCCGCGTATGGCTACACCTTC. This encodes CASSIERAAYGYTF.

In nucleotides, the CDR3 is TGTGCCAGCAGCCAGCAGGCTGAGTTCGGCTACACCTTC. Encoded protein: CASSQQAEFGYTF. This chain uses TRBV7-8 with TRBJ1-2; the D is unclear. Trimming left V 5 bases short and J 8 bases short, with 15 bases between. CDR3 length equals 13 residues. CDR1 is SGHVS, CDR2 FQNEAQ, per germline. The variable domain in full, with the rest retrieved from reference TRBV7-8 and TRBJ1-2, is GAGVSQSPRYKVAKRGQDVALRCDPISGHVSLFWYQQALGQGPEFLTYFQNEAQLDKSGLPSDRFFAERPEGSVSTLKIQRTQQEDSAVYLCASSQQAEFGYTFGSGTRLTVV.

This sequence joins TRBV6-1 and TRBJ2-1, with 8 positions matching TRBD2. V lost 3 bases to trimming and J lost 8 bases; unmatched junction nucleotides: 12. Germline V gives CDR1 MNHNS, CDR2 SASEGT. The CDR3 length is 16 residues. The CDR3 nucleotides read TGTGCCAGCAGTGAGGATTTAAGCGGGAGAAGGGATGAGCAGTTCTTC. Encoded protein: CASSEDLSGRRDEQFF.

The genes are TRBV13 and TRBJ2-3; 14 bases agree with TRBD2. The CDR3 has 15 amino acids. V lost 3 bases and J lost 4; bases outside the gene matches: 0. Germline assignment: CDR1 PRHDT and CDR2 FYEKMQ (reference sequence). CDR3 protein: CASSLGLAGADTQYF. The CDR3 region has the DNA TGTGCCAGCAGCTTGGGACTAGCGGGAGCAGATACGCAGTATTTT.

The V and J genes are TRBV6-5 and TRBJ1-1, with D uncertain. CDR3 size: 13 residues. V was clipped by 8 bases and J by 1 base, with 11 bases between them. The germline V gene has CDR1 MNHEY and CDR2 SVGAGI. The CDR3 here is CASASGENTEAFF. CDR3 DNA: TGTGCCAGCGCGTCAGGCGAGAACACTGAAGCTTTCTTT.

J is TRBJ1-1 and V is TRBV5-1; D call uncertain. Germline V gene lookup returns CDR1 SGHRS and CDR2 YFSETQ. V was cut by 5 bases and J by 0 bases, with 17 bases left in between. The CDR3 is 16 residues long. The CDR3 reads CASRSNSQSVNTEAFF. Here the CDR3 DNA reads TGCGCCAGCAGATCAAACTCTCAAAGTGTGAACACTGAAGCTTTCTTT.

This clone was detected once. The genes are TRBV3-1 (or the pseudogene TRBV3-2) and TRBJ1-1, with 8 bases that match TRBD1. Trimming cost V 4 bases and J 2 bases; bases outside gene matches: 12. Germline V gene lookup returns CDR1 LGHDT and CDR2 YNNKEL (reference sequence). The CDR3 is 17 residues long. CDR3 in DNA: TGTGCCAGCAGCCCATACCCGCGGACAGGGCTCAACACTGAAGCTTTCTTT. Amino acids: CASSPYPRTGLNTEAFF.

This clone came up a few times. This CDR3 is CASSRDRGAQETQYF. The CDR3 coding sequence is TGTGCCAGCAGCCGGGACAGGGGGGCCCAAGAGACCCAGTACTTC. The rearrangement links TRBV7-9 to TRBJ2-5; TRBD1 matches 11 bases. V gave up 5 bases and J gave up 1 base; unmatched junction bases: 3. Germline V gene data show CDR1 as SEHNR and CDR2 as FQNEAQ (reference sequence). The CDR3 is 15 amino acids. Based on the CDR3 plus reference TRBV7-9 and TRBJ2-5, the full variable domain is DTGVSQNPRHKITKRGQNVTFRCDPISEHNRLYWYRQTLGQGPEFLTYFQNEAQLEKSRLLSDRFSAERPKGSFSTLEIQRTEQGDSAMYLCASSRDRGAQETQYFGPGTRLLVL.

J is TRBJ1-1 and V is TRBV11-3; 9 bases align to TRBD1. The germline gives CDR1 SGHNT, CDR2 YENEEA. The CDR3 is 13 amino acids. The junction had 5 bases not matched to a gene; V was cut back by 2 bases and J by 10 bases. Here the CDR3 DNA reads TGTGCCAGCAGCTTATCCCACAGGGGGCTAGCTTTCTTT. This encodes CASSLSHRGLAFF.

This clone showed up just a few times. This rearrangement joins TRBV19 to TRBJ2-2; D is undetermined. Germline CDR1 LNHDA, CDR2 SQIVND (reference sequence). Trimming left V 7 bases short and J 4 bases short, with 19 bases between. The CDR3 contains 16 residues. The CDR3 protein is CASTPQIGHSTGELFF. CDR3 in DNA: TGTGCCAGTACGCCTCAGATAGGCCATAGCACCGGGGAGCTGTTTTTT. The whole variable domain, filled in from reference TRBV19 and TRBJ2-2, reads DGGITQSPKYLFRKEGQNVTLSCEQNLNHDAMYWYRQDPGQGLRLIYYSQIVNDFQKGDIAEGYSVSREKKESFPLTVTSAQKNPTAFYLCASTPQIGHSTGELFFGEGSRLTVL.